The 11 T cell receptor beta chains below all came from one sample that was sequenced in a study of CD8+CD57+ T cells in acquired aplastic anemia. For CDR3 and TCR beta VDJ profiling, genomic DNA was the template used. TCRdb reprocessed the reads via MiXCR and lists one record per CDR3 protein. The table lists 150,000 to 200,000 distinct CDR3 sequences, more than 40% of them singletons, with roughly 29% in the top ten. Patients chosen for sequencing had shown CD8+CD57+ cell expansion by flow cytometry. Sequences were obtained from sorted CD4+, CD8+, or CD8+CD57+ T cells (not recorded which) from PBMCs. The receptors were sampled from a human donor with aplastic anemia.

This clonotype was found many times. The chain couples TRBV5-5 to TRBJ1-1; TRBD1 aligns across 12 bases. The V gene's germline CDR1 is SGHKS and CDR2 YYEKEE (reference sequence). The CDR3 has 15 residues. With V trimmed by 6 bases and J by 4 bases, 7 bases remained unmatched. CDR3 nucleotides: TGTGCCAGCACCCGGGGACAGGGGGCAGTCACTGAAGCTTTCTTT. It specifies CASTRGQGAVTEAFF. Together with reference TRBV5-5 and TRBJ1-1, the CDR3 gives the full variable domain: DAGVTQSPTHLIKTRGQQVTLRCSPISGHKSVSWYQQVLGQGPQFIFQYYEKEERGRGNFPDRFSARQFPNYSSELNVNALLLGDSALYLCASTRGQGAVTEAFFGQGTRLTVV.

Comment on this clonotype: With a much larger clone just one base away, this may be a read error. The rearrangement joins TRBV9 to TRBJ2-1, with TRBD2 as a possible D gene (6 bases). Trimming stripped 0 bases from V and 7 bases from J, with 20 bases between. CDR1 and CDR2 (germline): SGDLS, YYNGEE. CDR3 length: 17 residues. CDR3 DNA sequence: TGTGCCAGCAGCGTAGGCGGGGCTTGGGGGGTAGGGAATGAGCAGTTCTTC. Protein product: CASSVGGAWGVGNEQFF. Combining the CDR3 with reference TRBV9 and TRBJ2-1 gives the whole variable domain DSGVTQTPKHLITATGQRVTLRCSPRSGDLSVYWYQQSLDQGLQFLIQYYNGEERAKGNILERFSAQQFPDLHSELNLSSLELGDSALYFCASSVGGAWGVGNEQFFGPGTRLTVL.

In the case of this clonotype: A much bigger clone sits one base away, suggesting this may be a read error. The conserved closing phenylalanine or tryptophan is absent in this CDR3, likely reflecting a read error. The chain joins TRBV6-1 to TRBJ2-7, with D tentatively TRBD2 (6 bases). The CDR3 sequence is 13 residues long. V lost 6 bases to trimming and J lost 6 bases, with 15 bases between them. From germline, CDR1 is MNHNS and CDR2 SASEGT. CDR3 DNA: TGTGCCAGCAGGAATCTAGCGAATCTCGAGCAGTACCTC. Protein sequence: CASRNLANLEQYL.

In this sample, this clonotype turned up once. The V and J genes are TRBV10-3 and TRBJ2-2; D not certain. Trimming cost V 4 bases and J 7 bases, with 4 bases left between them. Germline V gene lookup returns CDR1 ENHRY and CDR2 SYGVKD. The CDR3 is 11 amino acids. CDR3 sequence: CAISAGGELFF. DNA of the CDR3: TGTGCCATCAGTGCGGGCGGGGAGCTGTTTTTT.

This clonotype was recorded many times. J is TRBJ1-3 and V is TRBV6-1, with 7 bases identical to TRBD1. The CDR3 consists of 15 residues. V lost 5 bases and J lost 0; bases outside the gene matches: 4. The germline V gene has CDR1 MNHNS and CDR2 SASEGT. As DNA, the CDR3 is TGTGCCAGCAGTCAGGACAGGAACTCTGGAAACACCATATATTTT. Its translation: CASSQDRNSGNTIYF.

The V call is TRBV13, the J call TRBJ2-2; unclear D gene. V lost 4 bases, J lost 6 bases, and 6 bases lay in between. The germline V gene encodes CDR1 PRHDT and CDR2 FYEKMQ (reference sequence). The CDR3 runs to 12 residues. The CDR3 loop reads CASSSNAGELFF. CDR3 DNA sequence: TGTGCCAGCAGCTCTAACGCCGGGGAGCTGTTTTTT.

As for this clonotype: The conserved phenylalanine or tryptophan normally closing the CDR3 is absent here, so this likely arose from a read error. The chain is built from TRBV4-1 and TRBJ1-1, with TRBD1 as a possible D gene (5 bases). Germline assignment: CDR1 MGHRA and CDR2 YSYEKL. CDR3 length equals 16 residues. CDR3 loop: CASRQEQTDANTEAFC. In nucleotides, the CDR3 is TGCGCCAGCAGGCAAGAACAGACAGATGCGAACACTGAAGCTTTCTGT.

This clonotype was detected many times. The chain uses TRBV6-5 and TRBJ2-7; 8 bases map to TRBD1. The CDR3 sequence is 14 residues long. Germline-derived CDR1 and CDR2 are MNHEY and SVGAGI. Trimming removed 2 bases from V and 5 bases from J; junction bases left unmatched: 5. CDR3 sequence: CASSYVDRAHEQYF. The CDR3 DNA reads as TGTGCCAGCAGTTACGTGGACAGGGCCCACGAGCAGTACTTC.

This sequence joins TRBV20-1 and TRBJ2-7; TRBD1 might be the D (5 bases). There are 11 residues in the CDR3. Germline V gene lookup returns CDR1 DFQATT and CDR2 SNEGSKA (reference sequence). V was trimmed by 5 bases and J by 2 bases, leaving 7 bases between them. CDR3 DNA: TGCAGTGCTGGGGCTACCTACGAGCAGTACTTC. Translating it yields CSAGATYEQYF.

The J gene is TRBJ2-7, the V gene TRBV7-9; D is undetermined. Germline V gene sequence: CDR1 SEHNR, CDR2 FQNEAQ (reference sequence). CDR3 size: 11 residues. V lost 4 bases, J lost 7 bases, and 8 bases lay in between. CDR3: CASSSMTEQYF. The CDR3 DNA reads TGTGCCAGCAGCTCCATGACTGAGCAGTACTTC.

This clonotype showed up just a few times. Being one base from a much bigger clone, this may be a read error. The chain has TRBV12-3 or TRBV12-4 and TRBJ1-1, with TRBD1 matching over 8 bases. This CDR3 spans 14 amino acids. CDR3 in amino acids: CASSSDRGWTEASF. The CDR3 region has the DNA TGTGCCAGCAGTTCAGACAGGGGATGGACTGAAGCTTCCTTT.